A single sample is the source of the 28 T cell receptor beta chains below, sequenced in a study of blood T cell repertoires in COVID-19. Profiling relied on immunoSEQ multiplex PCR, and the TCRdb table lists in-frame clones only, not all of them. The sample holds 100,000 to 130,000 clones, roughly 88% seen once. The sequencing sample was made of peripheral blood. The receptors derive from a middle-aged man with active or convalescent COVID-19.

V and J are TRBV7-2 and TRBJ2-5, with 8 bases identical to TRBD1. This CDR3 has 16 amino acids. The V segment lost 5 bases and the J segment 3 bases; nucleotides outside the gene matches: 11. Germline CDR1 is SGHTA and CDR2 is FQGNSA. The CDR3 spells CASSIWQGALEETQYF. In DNA, the CDR3 is TGTGCCAGCAGCATCTGGCAGGGGGCGTTGGAAGAGACCCAGTACTTC.

In this sample, this clone turned up once. DNA of the CDR3: TGCAGCGTTGAGCCAGCGGAATCCTACAATGAGCAGTTCTTC. Amino acids: CSVEPAESYNEQFF. The chain uses TRBV29-1 and TRBJ2-1, with D perhaps TRBD2 (5 bases). V lost 3 bases and J 1 base, leaving 10 bases between the germline ends. CDR3 length: 14 amino acids. CDR1 and CDR2 (germline): SQVTM, ANQGSEA.

The chain has TRBV6-5 and TRBJ2-3; TRBD2 might be the D (5 bases). The germline gives CDR1 MNHEY, CDR2 SVGAGI. CDR3 length: 14 amino acids. Between the trimmed V and J ends, which lost 5 bases and 2 bases, there was a span of 11 bases. The CDR3 sequence: CASSRGRDTDTQYF. Here the CDR3 DNA reads TGTGCCAGCAGTCGGGGAAGAGACACAGATACGCAGTATTTT.

The genes are TRBV20-1 and TRBJ2-1; D call uncertain. Germline values: CDR1 DFQATT, CDR2 SNEGSKA (reference sequence). The CDR3 runs 11 residues. Trimming stripped 4 bases from V and 6 bases from J, with 7 bases between. CDR3 nucleotides: TGCAGTGCTACGACACCCAATGAGCAGTTCTTC. This gives the protein CSATTPNEQFF.

CDR3 in amino acids: CSASPLSSGGETQYF. The CDR3 DNA is TGCAGTGCTAGTCCCCTAAGTAGCGGGGGGGAGACCCAGTACTTC. The chain couples TRBV20-1 to TRBJ2-5, with 10 bases lining up with TRBD2. V lost 3 bases, J lost 5 bases, and 9 bases stayed unmatched. Germline V gene data show CDR1 as DFQATT and CDR2 as SNEGSKA (reference sequence). The CDR3 consists of 15 residues.

The chain employs TRBV10-2 and TRBJ1-4; D is undetermined. The germline V and J ends were trimmed by 7 bases and 7 bases, with 16 bases remaining between them. There are 14 residues in the CDR3. In germline, CDR1 is WSHSY, CDR2 SAAADI. The CDR3 region is CASKPTRGGEKLFF. In DNA, the CDR3 is TGCGCCAGCAAGCCGACAAGAGGAGGTGAAAAACTGTTTTTT.

This sequence joins TRBV5-1 and TRBJ1-6; D is possibly TRBD1 (6 bases). V lost 4 bases, J lost 5 bases, and 10 bases lay in between. Germline-derived CDR1 and CDR2 are SGHRS and YFSETQ. The CDR3 consists of 14 residues. CDR3 residues: CASSRTGNNSPLHF. The CDR3 coding sequence is TGCGCCAGCAGCCGTACAGGGAATAATTCACCCCTCCACTTT.

This clone appeared a single time. The chain links TRBV28 to TRBJ2-7, with 12 bases aligning to TRBD2. CDR1 is MDHEN and CDR2 is SYDVKM in the germline V gene. With 4 bases clipped from V and 0 bases from J, the junction kept 7 bases outside the gene matches. This CDR3 spans 17 amino acids. The CDR3 region has the DNA TGTGCCAGCAGTTCCCCCGGACTAGCGGGGTTCTCCTACGAGCAGTACTTC. It yields the protein CASSSPGLAGFSYEQYF.

The chain links TRBV5-1 to TRBJ1-3, with TRBD1 identical over 8 bases. Per the germline V gene, CDR1 is SGHRS and CDR2 is YFSETQ. With 4 bases clipped from V and 4 bases from J, the junction kept 4 bases outside the gene matches. This CDR3 is 14 amino acids long. The CDR3 DNA follows: TGCGCCAGCAGCCCAGGGGGCGCCGGAAACACCATATATTTT. This gives the protein CASSPGGAGNTIYF.

The chain carries TRBV10-3 and TRBJ2-1; 9 positions agree with TRBD2. The CDR3 has 13 amino acids. With V trimmed by 7 bases and J by 5 bases, 3 bases remained unmatched. Germline loops: CDR1 ENHRY, CDR2 SYGVKD. CDR3 region: CAITIAGDNEQFF. The CDR3 DNA reads as TGTGCCATCACCATAGCGGGAGACAATGAGCAGTTCTTC.

This sequence joins TRBV6-1 and TRBJ2-7; TRBD1 agrees at 7 bases. CDR1 and CDR2 from the germline V gene are MNHNS and SASEGT. This CDR3 has 14 residues. J lost 2 bases, V lost 2 bases, and 3 bases had no gene match. As DNA, the CDR3 is TGTGCCAGCAGTGAATTAGGACAGGCCTACGAGCAGTACTTC. Translating gives CASSELGQAYEQYF.

The V and J genes are TRBV18 and TRBJ2-1; 9 bases match TRBD2. This CDR3 region has 16 residues. Germline V gene lookup returns CDR1 KGHSH and CDR2 LQKENI. V gave up 3 bases and J gave up 10 bases; unmatched junction bases: 13. For the CDR3, the DNA is TGTGCCAGCTCACCCTCTAGCGGGGACACAATGAGAGAGCAGTTCTTC. Its translation: CASSPSSGDTMREQFF.

The chain has TRBV10-1 and TRBJ1-1, with D perhaps TRBD1 (5 bases). The CDR3 length is 16 residues. Trimming took 3 bases from V and 6 from J, leaving 20 bases between them. Germline values: CDR1 WNHNN, CDR2 SYGVQD (reference sequence). The CDR3 sequence: CASSEGQRGSHAEAFF. CDR3 nucleotides: TGCGCCAGCAGTGAAGGACAAAGGGGATCGCACGCTGAAGCTTTCTTT.

V is TRBV5-1 and J is TRBJ2-5; 12 bases line up with TRBD1. The CDR3 loop spans 17 amino acids. J was trimmed by 5 bases and V by 9 bases; bases with no gene match: 17. Germline CDR1 is SGHRS and CDR2 is YFSETQ. CDR3 DNA: TGCGCCACCCCCGCCCCGGGACAGGGGGCGTTTCGTGAGACCCAGTACTTC. It specifies CATPAPGQGAFRETQYF.

The chain has TRBV11-2 and TRBJ1-2, with 7 nucleotides matching TRBD1. Germline lookup yields CDR1 SGHAT and CDR2 FQNNGV. V shed 1 base and J 4 bases; nucleotides not matched to a gene: 6. The CDR3 is made up of 15 amino acids. CDR3 amino acids: CASSLGSGGAYGYTF. The CDR3 DNA reads TGTGCCAGCAGCTTAGGGTCAGGGGGAGCCTATGGCTACACCTTC.

The V and J genes are TRBV9 and TRBJ2-1; 7 bases match TRBD2. The CDR3 loop spans 15 amino acids. Trimming at V came to 0 bases and at J to 2 bases, leaving 2 bases not matched to a gene. Per the germline V gene, CDR1 is SGDLS and CDR2 is YYNGEE. The CDR3 loop reads CASSVGGGTYNEQFF. CDR3 nucleotide sequence: TGTGCCAGCAGCGTAGGCGGGGGAACCTACAATGAGCAGTTCTTC. Drawing the rest from reference TRBV9 and TRBJ2-1, the complete variable domain is DSGVTQTPKHLITATGQRVTLRCSPRSGDLSVYWYQQSLDQGLQFLIQYYNGEERAKGNILERFSAQQFPDLHSELNLSSLELGDSALYFCASSVGGGTYNEQFFGPGTRLTVL.

This chain connects TRBV6-2 or TRBV6-3 to TRBJ1-1; D uncertain. V lost 5 bases, J lost 4 bases, and 23 bases lay in between. Germline CDR1 and CDR2: MNHEY and SVGEGT. CDR3 length equals 17 residues. Here the CDR3 DNA reads TGTGCCAGCAGTACTACCGGGCAACGTAGCGTCGGCACTGAAGCTTTCTTT. Translation gives CASSTTGQRSVGTEAFF.

Remarks on this clone: This CDR3 is also generated by other DNA sequences in the sample. The chain joins TRBV9 to TRBJ2-1; TRBD1 matches at 7 bases. There are 15 residues in the CDR3. J was trimmed by 0 bases and V by 2 bases; bases with no gene match: 2. Germline assignment: CDR1 SGDLS and CDR2 YYNGEE. The CDR3 DNA follows: TGTGCCAGCAGCGTGGGACAGAACTCCTACAATGAGCAGTTCTTC. Translation: CASSVGQNSYNEQFF.

This rearrangement joins TRBV7-2 to TRBJ2-5; perhaps TRBD2 as D (5 bases). V lost 2 bases, J lost 5 bases, and 15 bases lay in between. The CDR3 runs 15 residues. Germline V gene lookup returns CDR1 SGHTA and CDR2 FQGNSA. The CDR3 sequence: CASSLQASYSETQYF. The CDR3 DNA follows: TGTGCCAGCAGCTTACAGGCTAGCTATTCGGAGACCCAGTACTTC.

Only one count was recorded for this clone. V and J are TRBV6-1 and TRBJ1-2, with D unclear. The CDR3 is 14 residues long. Germline values: CDR1 MNHNS, CDR2 SASEGT. V shed 2 bases and J shed 0 bases, with 7 bases lying between them. As DNA, the CDR3 is TGTGCCAGCAGTGAACACAGTACTAACTATGGCTACACCTTC. As protein: CASSEHSTNYGYTF.

The chain combines TRBV28 with TRBJ2-7, with 7 bases aligning to TRBD1. J was trimmed by 3 bases and V by 5 bases; bases with no gene match: 7. This CDR3 is built from 14 residues. Germline V gene data show CDR1 as MDHEN and CDR2 as SYDVKM. CDR3 sequence (DNA): TGTGCCAGCAGTGTCCCGGGACAGATCTACGAGCAGTACTTC. Encoded protein: CASSVPGQIYEQYF. The full variable domain, its missing parts supplied by reference TRBV28 and TRBJ2-7, is DVKVTQSSRYLVKRTGEKVFLECVQDMDHENMFWYRQDPGLGLRLIYFSYDVKMKEKGDIPEGYSVSREKKERFSLILESASTNQTSMYLCASSVPGQIYEQYFGPGTRLTVT.

This clone was seen a few times. The J gene is TRBJ1-5, the V gene TRBV7-9; D might be TRBD1 (6 bases). The germline gives CDR1 SEHNR, CDR2 FQNEAQ (reference sequence). This CDR3 contains 17 residues. Deletions cut 5 bases from V and 5 bases from J, with 22 bases between. This CDR3 is CASSRLLSDRPDQPQHF. The CDR3, as DNA: TGTGCCAGCAGCCGCCTGTTATCTGACAGGCCTGATCAGCCCCAGCATTTT.

This clone has a single count. This chain joins TRBV6-6 and TRBJ2-3, with D maybe TRBD1 (6 bases). From germline, CDR1 is MNHNY and CDR2 SVGAGI (reference sequence). The CDR3 totals 15 residues. V lost 2 bases to trimming and J lost 0 bases, with 9 bases between them. The CDR3 DNA follows: TGTGCCAGCAGTTACGGTGGACAGAGCACAGATACGCAGTATTTT. Translated, it gives CASSYGGQSTDTQYF.

The chain carries TRBV18 and TRBJ2-7; D perhaps matches TRBD1 (6 bases). Germline loops: CDR1 KGHSH, CDR2 LQKENI. Trimming took 0 bases from V and 6 from J, leaving 15 bases between them. CDR3 length: 15 residues. This CDR3 reads CASSPPTQGKSEQYF. DNA of the CDR3: TGTGCCAGCTCACCACCAACACAGGGTAAAAGCGAGCAGTACTTC.

V is TRBV7-9 and J is TRBJ2-5; maybe TRBD2 (5 bases). This CDR3 has 16 amino acids. Germline V gene sequence: CDR1 SEHNR, CDR2 FQNEAQ (reference sequence). V lost 4 bases and J 2 bases, leaving 17 bases between the germline ends. The CDR3 DNA reads TGTGCCAGCAGCTCCCCCAGCGCGGGTGAACAAGAGACCCAGTACTTC. It codes for CASSSPSAGEQETQYF.

This clone was seen only once. V gene TRBV9 combines with J gene TRBJ1-1, with D possibly being TRBD1 (6 bases). The ends were cut back, 2 bases at V and 4 bases at J, with 9 bases in the middle. The germline V gene encodes CDR1 SGDLS and CDR2 YYNGEE. This CDR3 comprises 13 residues. The CDR3 DNA follows: TGTGCCAGCAGCGTTGGGGGGGCCACTGAAGCTTTCTTT. This codes for CASSVGGATEAFF.

V gene TRBV15 combines with J gene TRBJ1-4; D may be TRBD1 (6 bases). V gave up 3 bases and J gave up 4 bases, with 12 bases separating them. Germline V CDR1 and CDR2: LNHNV, YYDKDF (reference sequence). The CDR3 contains 15 residues. The CDR3 DNA sequence: TGTGCCACCAGCAGGGACACAGGGAATAATGAAAAACTGTTTTTT. Translated: CATSRDTGNNEKLFF.

The chain links TRBV7-8 to TRBJ2-5; 7 positions match TRBD1. The CDR3 is 17 amino acids. The V gene end was trimmed by 5 bases and the J gene end by 1 base; junction bases not matched to a gene: 13. Germline V gene lookup returns CDR1 SGHVS and CDR2 FQNEAQ. Here the CDR3 reads CASSTTTGDLIQETQYF. The CDR3, as DNA: TGTGCCAGCAGCACCACTACAGGGGACCTAATCCAAGAGACCCAGTACTTC.